Listed below are T cell receptor beta chains from one sample, sequenced in a study of B cell selection in AIRE deficiency. Profiling relied on immunoSEQ multiplex PCR, and the TCRdb table lists in-frame clones only, not all of them. The profile covers roughly 18,000 clones, with approximately 94% appearing a single time and roughly 0.9% taken by the ten largest. The specimen sequenced was CD4+CD25+ Tregs sorted from PBMCs. The receptors shown here come from a human donor in good health. The CDR3 runs from the conserved cysteine through the conserved F or W. A D gene is named only where the DNA matches it firmly. Part of the rows lack a size; the others show once, few, many or a class for expanded clones.

J gene,clone size,CDR3 length,V gene,D gene,CDR3 protein,CDR3 DNA
TRBJ2-1,-,15,TRBV5-1,TRBD1,CASSARTGGEDEQFF,TGCGCCAGCAGCGCCCGGACAGGGGGCGAGGATGAGCAGTTCTTC
TRBJ1-2,-,12,TRBV10-3,-,CATLQGSYGYTF,TGTGCCACCCTACAGGGATCCTATGGCTACACCTTC
TRBJ2-7,-,14,TRBV5-6,TRBD2,CASSPVAGRGEQYF,TGTGCCAGCAGCCCGGTAGCAGGGAGGGGAGAGCAGTACTTC
TRBJ1-1,-,14,TRBV5-1,-,CASSLGRVDTEAFF,TGCGCCAGCAGCTTGGGTAGGGTAGACACTGAAGCTTTCTTT
TRBJ1-2,-,15,TRBV6-6,-,CASRGTGRPLEGYTF,TGTGCCAGCCGCGGAACGGGACGGCCCTTAGAGGGCTACACCTTC
TRBJ2-2,once,14,TRBV5-4,-,CASSLEQPPGELFF,TGTGCCAGCAGCTTGGAACAGCCCCCCGGGGAGCTGTTTTTT
TRBJ1-3,-,14,TRBV7-9,-,CASSPQVVANTIYF,TGTGCCAGCAGCCCGCAGGTCGTAGCAAACACCATATATTTT
TRBJ1-4,-,17,TRBV27,-,CASSFRLHRGRNEKLFF,TGTGCCAGCAGTTTCAGACTTCACCGAGGCCGTAATGAAAAACTGTTTTTT
TRBJ2-7,-,12,TRBV2,-,CASSELSPGQYF,TGTGCCAGCAGTGAACTCAGCCCCGGGCAGTACTTC
TRBJ2-3,-,14,TRBV4-1,-,CASSPLSLGDTQYF,TGCGCCAGCAGCCCCCTGTCCCTAGGGGATACGCAGTATTTT
TRBJ2-1,-,15,TRBV5-1,-,CASSLEVSSYNEQFF,TGCGCCAGCAGCTTGGAGGTAAGCTCCTACAATGAGCAGTTCTTC
TRBJ2-5,-,17,TRBV4-1,TRBD2,CASSHGLAGGFGETQYF,TGCGCCAGCAGCCACGGACTAGCGGGAGGATTTGGAGAGACCCAGTACTTC